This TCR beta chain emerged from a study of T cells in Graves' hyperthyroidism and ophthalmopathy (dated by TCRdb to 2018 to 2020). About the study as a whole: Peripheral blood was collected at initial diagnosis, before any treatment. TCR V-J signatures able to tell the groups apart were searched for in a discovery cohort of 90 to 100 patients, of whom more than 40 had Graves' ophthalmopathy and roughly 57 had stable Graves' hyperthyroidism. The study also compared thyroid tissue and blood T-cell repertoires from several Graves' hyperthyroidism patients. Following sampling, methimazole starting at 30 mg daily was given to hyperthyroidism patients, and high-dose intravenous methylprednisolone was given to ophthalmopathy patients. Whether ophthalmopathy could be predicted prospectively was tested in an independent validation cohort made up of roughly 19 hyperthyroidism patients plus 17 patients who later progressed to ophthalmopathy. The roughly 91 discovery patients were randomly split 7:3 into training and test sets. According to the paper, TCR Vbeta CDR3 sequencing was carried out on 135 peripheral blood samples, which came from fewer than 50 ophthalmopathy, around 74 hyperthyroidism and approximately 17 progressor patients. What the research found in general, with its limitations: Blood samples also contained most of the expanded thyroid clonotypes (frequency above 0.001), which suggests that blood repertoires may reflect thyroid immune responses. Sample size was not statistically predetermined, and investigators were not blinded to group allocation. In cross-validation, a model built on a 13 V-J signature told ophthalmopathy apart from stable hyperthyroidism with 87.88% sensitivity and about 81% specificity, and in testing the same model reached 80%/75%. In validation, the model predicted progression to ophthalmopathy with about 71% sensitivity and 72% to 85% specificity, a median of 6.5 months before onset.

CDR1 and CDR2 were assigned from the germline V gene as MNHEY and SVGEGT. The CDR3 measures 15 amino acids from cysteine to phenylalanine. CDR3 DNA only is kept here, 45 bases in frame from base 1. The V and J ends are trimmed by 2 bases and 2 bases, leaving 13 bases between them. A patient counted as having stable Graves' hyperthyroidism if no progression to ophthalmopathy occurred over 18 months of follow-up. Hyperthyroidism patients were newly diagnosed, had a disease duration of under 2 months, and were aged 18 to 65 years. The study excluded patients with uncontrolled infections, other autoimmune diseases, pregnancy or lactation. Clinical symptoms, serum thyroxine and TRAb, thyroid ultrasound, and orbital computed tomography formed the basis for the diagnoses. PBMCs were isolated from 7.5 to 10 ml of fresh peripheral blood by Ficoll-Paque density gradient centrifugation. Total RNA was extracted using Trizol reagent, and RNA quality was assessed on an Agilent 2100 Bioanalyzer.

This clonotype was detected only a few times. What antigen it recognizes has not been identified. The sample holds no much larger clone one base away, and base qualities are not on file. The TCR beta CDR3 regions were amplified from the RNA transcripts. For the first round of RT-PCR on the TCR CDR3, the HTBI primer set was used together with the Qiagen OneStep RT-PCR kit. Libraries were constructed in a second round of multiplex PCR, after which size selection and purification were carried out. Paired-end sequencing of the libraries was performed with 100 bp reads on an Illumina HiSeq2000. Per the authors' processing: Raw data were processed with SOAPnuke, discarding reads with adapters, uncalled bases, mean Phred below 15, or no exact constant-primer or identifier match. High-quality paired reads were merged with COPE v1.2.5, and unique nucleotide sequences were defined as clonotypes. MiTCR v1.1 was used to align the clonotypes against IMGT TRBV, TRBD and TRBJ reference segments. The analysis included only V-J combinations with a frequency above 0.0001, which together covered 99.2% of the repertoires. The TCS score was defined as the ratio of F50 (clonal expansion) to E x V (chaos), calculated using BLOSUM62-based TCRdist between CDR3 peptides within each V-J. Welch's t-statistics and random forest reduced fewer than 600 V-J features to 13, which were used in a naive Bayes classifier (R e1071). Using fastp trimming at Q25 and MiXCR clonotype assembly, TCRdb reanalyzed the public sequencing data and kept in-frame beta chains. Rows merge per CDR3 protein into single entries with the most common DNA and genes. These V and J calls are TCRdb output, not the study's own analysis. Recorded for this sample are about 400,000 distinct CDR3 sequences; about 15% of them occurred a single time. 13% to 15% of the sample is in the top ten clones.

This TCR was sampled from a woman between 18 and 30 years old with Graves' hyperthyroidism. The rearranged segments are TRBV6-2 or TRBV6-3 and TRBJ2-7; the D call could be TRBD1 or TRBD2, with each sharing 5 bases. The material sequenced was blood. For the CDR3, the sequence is CASSYLPGDPYEQYF. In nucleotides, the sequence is TGTGCCAGCAGTTACCTCCCCGGGGACCCCTACGAGCAGTACTTC.